Presented here are 32 T cell receptor beta chains from one specimen sequenced in a study of OX40 agonist ivuxolimab in advanced cancers. The repertoire was sequenced with immunoSEQ multiplex PCR; TCRdb's copy has only in-frame clones and lacks some. The profile covers about 40,000 clones, with 85% appearing a single time and around 17% taken by the ten largest. Specimen: CD4+ or CD8+ T cells sorted from blood, collected in a trial of the OX40 agonist ivuxolimab. These TCRs come from an adult with an advanced solid tumor such as melanoma, head and neck, liver or kidney cancer.

The CDR3 bases are TGTGCCAGCAGTGAACCCAGACTAGCGGGAGGCCACTCCTACGAGCAGTACTTC. Protein: CASSEPRLAGGHSYEQYF. The V call is TRBV2, the J call TRBJ2-7, with 13 bases aligning to TRBD2. Losses at the gene ends were 2 bases for V and 0 bases for J; bases not matched to a gene: 7. This CDR3 comprises 18 residues. Germline CDR1 SNHLY, CDR2 FYNNEI.

A remark on this clone: The same CDR3 arises from other DNA sequences in this sample as well. The chain employs TRBV9 and TRBJ2-1; possibly TRBD2 for D (7 bases). V was trimmed by 2 bases and J by 6 bases, leaving 15 bases between them. This CDR3 is 15 amino acids long. Germline V CDR1 and CDR2: SGDLS, YYNGEE. This chain's CDR3 is CASSVGTGGLNEQFF. The CDR3 DNA sequence: TGTGCCAGCAGCGTTGGGACGGGGGGCCTCAATGAGCAGTTCTTC.

The V and J genes are TRBV7-8 and TRBJ2-2; TRBD1 might be the D (6 bases). The V end was cut by 3 bases, the J end by 5 bases, with 10 bases between. Germline V gene lookup returns CDR1 SGHVS and CDR2 FQNEAQ. The CDR3 loop spans 14 amino acids. CDR3: CASSFYRATGELFF. CDR3 coding DNA: TGTGCCAGCAGCTTTTACAGGGCAACCGGGGAGCTGTTTTTT.

In its sample, this clone was seen a few times. The gene calls are TRBV9 and TRBJ1-1; the D gene is possibly TRBD1 (5 bases). The ends were cut back, 4 bases at V and 1 base at J, with 20 bases in the middle. The CDR3 extends over 17 amino acids. Germline values: CDR1 SGDLS, CDR2 YYNGEE. Here the CDR3 DNA reads TGTGCCAGCAGCTTCACCCCGGGACCTGTGGGGAACACTGAAGCTTTCTTT. Translated, it gives CASSFTPGPVGNTEAFF.

The chain carries TRBV30 and TRBJ1-4, with TRBD1 matching 8 bases. CDR3 length equals 11 residues. Germline CDR1 GTSNPN, CDR2 SVGIG (reference sequence). J was trimmed by 10 bases and V by 5 bases; bases with no gene match: 3. CDR3 in amino acids: CAWVQGGKLFF. The CDR3 DNA is TGTGCCTGGGTACAGGGGGGAAAACTGTTTTTT.

The chain has TRBV11-2 and TRBJ2-3; D not resolved. The germline V gene encodes CDR1 SGHAT and CDR2 FQNNGV. Trimming removed 0 bases at V and 4 bases at J, with 14 bases between. CDR3 length equals 16 residues. The CDR3 DNA reads as TGTGCCAGCAGCTTAGAGTTGGGCCGGGCCGCAGATACGCAGTATTTT. It translates to CASSLELGRAADTQYF.

The genes are TRBV10-3 and TRBJ2-1, with TRBD2 matching over 9 bases. The CDR3 is 14 amino acids. Germline CDR1 ENHRY, CDR2 SYGVKD. V gave up 10 bases and J gave up 8 bases; unmatched junction bases: 12. The DNA of the CDR3 is TGTGCCAGTCTAGCGGGAAGAAGTATCGATGAGCAGTTCTTC. This codes for CASLAGRSIDEQFF.

The chain uses TRBV7-9 and TRBJ2-3; D unclear. Germline V lookup: CDR1 SEHNR, CDR2 FQNEAQ (reference sequence). CDR3 length: 14 amino acids. The V gene lost 3 bases and the J gene lost 1 base, with 8 bases spanning the gap. CDR3 residues: CASSFGEGTDTQYF. The CDR3 DNA sequence: TGTGCCAGCAGCTTCGGTGAGGGCACAGATACGCAGTATTTT.

The chain has TRBV9 and TRBJ2-7; 9 bases map to TRBD1. V shed 4 bases, J shed 5 bases, and the junction held 7 bases outside the gene matches. Per the germline V gene, CDR1 is SGDLS and CDR2 is YYNGEE. The CDR3 runs to 14 residues. The CDR3 here is CASSRGDRVHEQYF. The CDR3 DNA follows: TGTGCCAGCAGCAGAGGGGACAGGGTACACGAGCAGTACTTC.

This clone was observed many times. This chain connects TRBV6-5 to TRBJ1-5; D gene ambiguous. Per the germline V gene, CDR1 is MNHEY and CDR2 is SVGAGI. V was shortened by 0 bases and J by 4 bases, with 10 bases between the two germline ends. The CDR3 has 15 residues. The CDR3 reads CASSYSKTVNQPQHF. Written as DNA, the CDR3 is TGTGCCAGCAGTTACTCGAAGACGGTGAATCAGCCCCAGCATTTT.

This chain links TRBV7-2 with TRBJ2-1, with a weak D call TRBD1 (5 bases). The germline gives CDR1 SGHTA, CDR2 FQGNSA. The CDR3 contains 13 residues. V was trimmed by 8 bases and J by 9 bases, leaving 17 bases between them. The CDR3 region is CASSSGPGREQFF. The CDR3 DNA follows: TGTGCCAGCTCCTCCGGCCCAGGGCGTGAGCAGTTCTTC.

This clone was counted between two and nine times. The J gene is TRBJ1-5, the V gene TRBV7-2; possibly TRBD1 for D (5 bases). Trimming left V 3 bases short and J 9 bases short, with 18 bases between. From germline, CDR1 is SGHTA and CDR2 FQGNSA. CDR3 length: 15 amino acids. The CDR3 coding sequence is TGTGCCAGCAGCTTCGAGGGGCAGGGTCCAAGGCCCCAGCATTTT. As protein: CASSFEGQGPRPQHF.

The chain couples TRBV14 to TRBJ2-6, with D possibly being TRBD1 or TRBD2 (6 bases each). The germline CDR1 and CDR2 sequences are SGHDN and FVKESK. V gave up 5 bases and J gave up 0 bases, with 17 bases separating them. The CDR3 runs to 18 residues. For the CDR3, the DNA is TGTGCCAGCAGCTACAGGGACTCACTGACCTCTGGGGCCAACGTCCTGACTTTC. It encodes CASSYRDSLTSGANVLTF. Full variable domain (remainder filled in from reference TRBV14 and TRBJ2-6): EAGVTQFPSHSVIEKGQTVTLRCDPISGHDNLYWYRRVMGKEIKFLLHFVKESKQDESGMPNNRFLAERTGGTYSTLKVQPAELEDSGVYFCASSYRDSLTSGANVLTFGAGSRLTVL.

The CDR3 DNA sequence: TGTGCCAGCAGCGGTCAATATGGCTACACCTTC. Its protein is CASSGQYGYTF. The chain combines TRBV9 with TRBJ1-2, with unresolved D. Trimming took off 3 bases at V and 5 bases at J, with 5 bases between the two ends. CDR1 is SGDLS, CDR2 YYNGEE, per germline. This CDR3 comprises 11 residues. The whole variable domain, remainder taken from reference TRBV9 and TRBJ1-2, is DSGVTQTPKHLITATGQRVTLRCSPRSGDLSVYWYQQSLDQGLQFLIQYYNGEERAKGNILERFSAQQFPDLHSELNLSSLELGDSALYFCASSGQYGYTFGSGTRLTVV.

This chain joins TRBV13 and TRBJ1-2; the D is unclear. The germline V gene has CDR1 PRHDT and CDR2 FYEKMQ (reference sequence). Trimming removed 0 bases from V and 4 bases from J, with 12 bases in between. The CDR3 sequence is 15 residues long. The CDR3 spells CASSLGAGLLYGYTF. DNA of the CDR3: TGTGCCAGCAGCTTAGGGGCAGGTCTACTCTATGGCTACACCTTC. Variable domain in full (rest from reference TRBV13 and TRBJ1-2): AAGVIQSPRHLIKEKRETATLKCYPIPRHDTVYWYQQGPGQDPQFLISFYEKMQSDKGSIPDRFSAQQFSDYHSELNMSSLELGDSALYFCASSLGAGLLYGYTFGSGTRLTVV.

J is TRBJ2-7 and V is TRBV19; D is possibly TRBD1 (6 bases). Per germline, CDR1 LNHDA and CDR2 SQIVND (reference sequence). V was cut by 4 bases and J by 3 bases, with 10 bases left in between. The CDR3 length is 13 residues. Here the CDR3 reads CASSTGHLYEQYF. The CDR3 DNA reads as TGTGCCAGTAGTACGGGACATCTCTACGAGCAGTACTTC.

The V and J genes are TRBV10-3 and TRBJ2-5; 7 bases align to TRBD2. This CDR3 has 16 residues. V lost 6 bases and J lost 4; bases outside the gene matches: 14. CDR1 is ENHRY and CDR2 is SYGVKD in the germline V gene. The CDR3 protein is CAISTFSGGTSETQYF. As DNA, the CDR3 is TGTGCCATCAGCACCTTTTCGGGGGGAACCTCAGAGACCCAGTACTTC.

The chain employs TRBV7-9 and TRBJ1-5; D call uncertain. From germline, CDR1 is SEHNR and CDR2 FQNEAQ (reference sequence). CDR3 length equals 12 residues. V was trimmed by 1 base and J by 7 bases, leaving 5 bases between them. In DNA, the CDR3 is TGTGCCAGCAGCTTAGATACCCAGCCCCAGCATTTT. This translates into CASSLDTQPQHF. Variable domain in full (rest from reference TRBV7-9 and TRBJ1-5): DTGVSQNPRHKITKRGQNVTFRCDPISEHNRLYWYRQTLGQGPEFLTYFQNEAQLEKSRLLSDRFSAERPKGSFSTLEIQRTEQGDSAMYLCASSLDTQPQHFGDGTRLSIL.

The rearrangement joins TRBV19 to TRBJ1-2; tentative D call: TRBD1 (5 bases). The germline gives CDR1 LNHDA, CDR2 SQIVND (reference sequence). This CDR3 is 14 amino acids long. V dropped 1 base and J dropped 1 base, with 7 bases sitting between them. The CDR3 reads CASSIGQNNYGYTF. CDR3 in DNA: TGTGCCAGTAGTATAGGACAGAATAACTATGGCTACACCTTC.

The genes are TRBV5-1 and TRBJ2-1, with no clear D. The V and J ends lost 0 bases and 0 bases respectively, with 10 bases between them. The CDR3 length is 16 residues. Per germline, CDR1 SGHRS and CDR2 YFSETQ. In nucleotides, the CDR3 is TGCGCCAGCAGCTTGGAACCGCAGAGCTCCTACAATGAGCAGTTCTTC. It encodes CASSLEPQSSYNEQFF.

The rearrangement joins TRBV5-4 to TRBJ1-1; the D is unclear. The CDR3 runs 14 residues. Germline CDR1 is SGHNT and CDR2 is YYREEE (reference sequence). The V end was cut by 2 bases, the J end by 1 base, with 9 bases between. The CDR3 spells CASSFVGSNTEAFF. The CDR3 bases are TGTGCCAGCAGCTTTGTGGGGTCGAACACTGAAGCTTTCTTT.

The chain carries TRBV27 and TRBJ2-7; D may match TRBD1 or TRBD2 (5 bases each). Trimming removed 1 base from V and 6 bases from J, with 19 bases in between. This CDR3 is 16 amino acids long. Germline assignment: CDR1 MNHEY and CDR2 SMNVEV (reference sequence). CDR3 nucleotide sequence: TGTGCCAGCAGTTTATTTGCAAAGACCGGGGCTTCCGAGCAGTACTTC. This codes for CASSLFAKTGASEQYF.

The chain links TRBV2 to TRBJ1-1; a weak D match, TRBD1 (5 bases). The V end was cut by 3 bases, the J end by 10 bases, with 12 bases between. This CDR3 contains 12 residues. Germline CDR1 is SNHLY and CDR2 is FYNNEI. This chain's CDR3 is CASSEGGWGAFF. CDR3 nucleotides: TGTGCCAGCAGTGAGGGGGGTTGGGGAGCTTTCTTT. The whole variable domain, filled in from reference TRBV2 and TRBJ1-1, reads EPEVTQTPSHQVTQMGQEVILRCVPISNHLYFYWYRQILGQKVEFLVSFYNNEISEKSEIFDDQFSVERPDGSNFTLKIRSTKLEDSAMYFCASSEGGWGAFFGQGTRLTVV.

The chain couples TRBV27 to TRBJ2-2; D is unresolved. Per germline, CDR1 MNHEY and CDR2 SMNVEV (reference sequence). This CDR3 region has 12 residues. The V gene lost 0 bases and the J gene lost 6 bases, with 2 bases spanning the gap. The CDR3 protein is CASSLSPGELFF. DNA of the CDR3: TGTGCCAGCAGTTTATCGCCCGGGGAGCTGTTTTTT.

This chain connects TRBV9 to TRBJ1-1; D gene unclear. This CDR3 is 13 amino acids long. With 4 bases removed from V and 8 bases from J, the gap between germline ends came to 15 bases. Germline V gene sequence: CDR1 SGDLS, CDR2 YYNGEE. The CDR3 DNA follows: TGTGCCAGCAGCCCCCCCGAGGGCATCGAAGCTTTCTTT. This translates into CASSPPEGIEAFF.

The rearrangement uses TRBV4-3 and TRBJ2-2; D perhaps matches TRBD2 (5 bases). V was trimmed by 1 base and J by 5 bases, leaving 5 bases between them. Germline-derived CDR1 and CDR2 are LGHNA and YSLEER. The CDR3 length is 13 residues. In DNA, the CDR3 is TGCGCCAGCAGCCAAGGAGGGACCGGGGAGCTGTTTTTT. Its translation: CASSQGGTGELFF.

The chain recombines TRBV11-2 with TRBJ2-7, with D maybe TRBD2 (5 bases). The CDR3 totals 13 residues. From germline, CDR1 is SGHAT and CDR2 FQNNGV. Trimming stripped 5 bases from V and 6 bases from J, with 14 bases between. This chain's CDR3 is CASSLERWREQYF. As DNA, the CDR3 is TGTGCCAGCAGCCTGGAGCGGTGGCGCGAGCAGTACTTC.

This clone is a singleton in its sample. The rearrangement uses TRBV9 and TRBJ2-2; TRBD2 matches at 8 bases. The germline gives CDR1 SGDLS, CDR2 YYNGEE. The V and J ends lost 4 bases and 2 bases, in that order; junction bases with no gene match: 7. The length of the CDR3 is 16 residues. CDR3 nucleotide sequence: TGTGCCAGCAGCTGGAGCGGGACTAGTAACACCGGGGAGCTGTTTTTT. Residues: CASSWSGTSNTGELFF.

V is TRBV11-3 and J is TRBJ2-1; 9 bases map to TRBD2. CDR3 length: 16 amino acids. After removal of 3 bases from V and 7 bases from J, the junction contained 10 bases not matched to a gene. Germline CDR1 is SGHNT and CDR2 is YENEEA. The CDR3 here is CASSFISGRPINEQFF. The CDR3 DNA is TGTGCCAGCAGCTTCATCAGCGGGAGGCCTATTAATGAGCAGTTCTTC.

This clone has a single count. CDR3 sequence (DNA): TGTGCCAGCAGCAAGACAGGGTACGAGCAGTACTTC. Amino acids: CASSKTGYEQYF. This sequence joins TRBV5-4 and TRBJ2-7, with 7 bases fitting TRBD1. CDR1 is SGHNT and CDR2 is YYREEE in the germline V gene (reference sequence). The CDR3 loop spans 12 amino acids. J gave up 4 bases and V 4 bases, and 2 bases lay outside the gene matches.

This chain joins TRBV9 and TRBJ2-3; maybe TRBD1 (5 bases). CDR1 is SGDLS, CDR2 YYNGEE, per germline. V was pared by 4 bases and J by 2 bases, with 14 bases between. The CDR3 runs 15 residues. The CDR3 loop is CASSPRDSITDTQYF. The CDR3 DNA sequence: TGTGCCAGCAGCCCGCGAGACAGCATCACAGATACGCAGTATTTT.

The sample holds one count of this clone. The rearrangement links TRBV6-6 to TRBJ1-6, with D possibly being TRBD1 (5 bases). Germline V gives CDR1 MNHNY, CDR2 SVGAGI (reference sequence). This CDR3 region has 11 residues. Trimming took off 6 bases at V and 10 bases at J, with 7 bases between the two ends. CDR3 in DNA: TGTGCCAGCAGGGACATCTCACCCCTCCACTTT. The encoded protein is CASRDISPLHF.